This TCR beta chain was retrieved from a study of graft-versus-host responses after intestinal transplantation (dated by TCRdb to about 2021). General notes on the study: The transplants that recipients received were multivisceral, liver-intestinal, or isolated intestinal. Every recipient was given anti-thymocyte globulin induction, then maintenance tacrolimus and steroids for about three years. After intestinal transplantation, graft-versus-host and host-versus-graft alloreactive T cell clones in the graft, circulation and bone marrow were tracked using bulk TCR-beta CDR3 sequencing. Alloreactive clones were identified by sequencing pre-transplant mixed lymphocyte reaction products and comparing these products with unstimulated pre-transplant donor and recipient T cells. Of the 20 to 30 intestinal transplant recipients enrolled in the cohort, one of whom was a retransplant, 3 patients without pretransplant specimens were excluded. A peak of at least 4% donor T cells among recipient peripheral blood mononuclear cells was the definition used for donor T cell macrochimerism. Samples from a few later patients were sequenced in-house on an Illumina MiSeq with MiXCR processing rather than by the commercial service. General findings and caveats noted by the study authors: Peak levels of circulating GvH clones were associated with declines in HvG clones early after transplant. GvH clones were detected in recipient bone marrow, and some of these GvH clones were observed earlier in ileal mucosa or blood, consistent with an intestinal mucosal origin. Conclusions were limited by the relatively low number and heterogeneity of intestinal transplant patients. In patients with donor T cell macrochimerism, the allografts had high GvH to HvG T cell clonal ratios.

To note about this clone: Its antigen is currently not known. It has no much larger one-base neighbor in the sample; base qualities were not kept.

Library prep was done by the immunoSEQ multiplex PCR assay. In most patients, genomic DNA was isolated using the Qiagen DNeasy Blood and Tissue Kit and sent frozen to Adaptive Biotechnologies for TCR sequencing. High-throughput TCR-beta CDR3 sequencing of genomic DNA from most patients was performed by Adaptive Biotechnologies. On the study's bioinformatics: TCR sequencing data for 15 to 20 patients were retrieved from Adaptive's ImmunoSEQ software; three other patients were processed with MiXCR and VDJtools. To correct CD4 versus CD8 sorting errors, any sequence found in both subsets at a frequency ratio below 5:1 was removed. CDR3 nucleotide sequences shared between donor and recipient were removed because their origin could not be assigned. At least 2-fold expansion over unstimulated cells and a minimum CFSE-low frequency of 0.002% (template counts) or 0.001% (read counts) were required for clones to be classified as alloreactive. Clones were considered mappable if detected in sequenced pre-transplant spleen, lymph node, or MLR CFSE-low populations of the donor or recipient. The cumulative frequency of alloreactive clones was calculated as a percentage of all sequences, weighted by copy number. Here the immuneACCESS table is served through TCRdb, limited to in-frame sequences with V and J called. Missing clones are a known gap in these copies; in checked studies unresolved V genes cover under half, and the rest lacks a known reason. For V, J and clone size, that table is used; D and trimming come from the DNA. Here the sample has some 96,000 clones; about 90% occur a single time. The leading ten clones occupy about 0.93% of the sample.

This specimen's time point label, per the study, means: cells obtained before transplantation from donor or recipient. CD3+CD4+ and CD3+CD8+ populations were FACS-sorted from unstimulated pre-transplant donor and recipient cells taken from spleen or lymph nodes. Sequencing was performed on unstimulated CD4+ T cells sorted from spleen or lymph node cells, taken before transplant. The TCR originated in a human donor who was the organ donor for an intestinal transplant.

The nucleotides are TGTGCCACCAGCGGCCGAAAAAGCGGGGGGGCCGGGAATACGCAGTATTTT. Protein translation: CATSGRKSGGAGNTQYF. The chain is encoded by TRBV15 joined to TRBJ2-3, with TRBD2 identical over 10 junction bases. The CDR3 numbers 17 residues from cysteine through phenylalanine. The entry retains the CDR3 DNA only, 51 bases that are in frame from base 1. The germline V and J ends show losses of 5 bases and 7 bases respectively, and no gene match explains 15 bases of the junction. The germline V gene (reference sequence) specifies LNHNV as CDR1 and YYDKDF as CDR2.